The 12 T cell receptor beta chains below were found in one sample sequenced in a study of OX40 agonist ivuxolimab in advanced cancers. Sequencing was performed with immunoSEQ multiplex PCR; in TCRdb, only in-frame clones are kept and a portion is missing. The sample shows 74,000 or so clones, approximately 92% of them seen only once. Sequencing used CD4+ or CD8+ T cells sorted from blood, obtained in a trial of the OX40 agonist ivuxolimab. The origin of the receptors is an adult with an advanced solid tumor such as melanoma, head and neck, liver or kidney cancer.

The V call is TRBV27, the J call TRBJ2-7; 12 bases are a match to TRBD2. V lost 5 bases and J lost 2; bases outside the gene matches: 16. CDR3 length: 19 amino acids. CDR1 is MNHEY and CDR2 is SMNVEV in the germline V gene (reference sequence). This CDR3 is CASSKYSRTSGISTYEQYF. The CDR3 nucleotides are TGTGCCAGCAGTAAATATTCAAGGACTAGCGGGATATCTACCTACGAGCAGTACTTC.

This CDR3 reads CASSQVVGQGAYSGANVLTF. The CDR3 DNA reads TGTGCCAGCAGCCAAGTGGTGGGACAGGGAGCCTACTCTGGGGCCAACGTCCTGACTTTC. This chain links TRBV4-2 with TRBJ2-6; 9 bases fit TRBD1. Germline V lookup: CDR1 LGHNA, CDR2 YNFKEQ. V trimming: 1 base; J trimming: 0 bases; junction bases outside the gene matches: 10. The CDR3 is made up of 20 amino acids.

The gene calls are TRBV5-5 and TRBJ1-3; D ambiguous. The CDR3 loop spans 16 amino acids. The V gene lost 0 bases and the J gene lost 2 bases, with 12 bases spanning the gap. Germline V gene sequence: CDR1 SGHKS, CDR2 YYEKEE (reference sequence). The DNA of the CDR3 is TGTGCCAGCAGCTTGGGGGAGCAGCCGCCTGGAAACACCATATATTTT. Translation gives CASSLGEQPPGNTIYF.

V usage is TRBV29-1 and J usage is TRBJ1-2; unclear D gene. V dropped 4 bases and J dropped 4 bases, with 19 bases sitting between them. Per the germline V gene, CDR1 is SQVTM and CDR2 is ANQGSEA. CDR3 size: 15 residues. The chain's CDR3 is CSVGGTPEGLYGYTF. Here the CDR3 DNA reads TGCAGCGTTGGGGGAACTCCAGAAGGTCTCTATGGCTACACCTTC.

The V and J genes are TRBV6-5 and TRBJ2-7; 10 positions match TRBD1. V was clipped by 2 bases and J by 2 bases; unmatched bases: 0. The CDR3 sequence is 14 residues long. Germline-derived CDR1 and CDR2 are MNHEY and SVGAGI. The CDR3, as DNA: TGTGCCAGCAGTTACGGGACAGGGGCCTACGAGCAGTACTTC. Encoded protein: CASSYGTGAYEQYF.

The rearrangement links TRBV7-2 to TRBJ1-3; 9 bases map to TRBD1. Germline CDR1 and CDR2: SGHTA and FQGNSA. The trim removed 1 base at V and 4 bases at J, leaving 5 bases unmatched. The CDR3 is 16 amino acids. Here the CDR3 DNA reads TGTGCCAGCAGCTTAGGCCCGGGACAGGGAGGAAACACCATATATTTT. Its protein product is CASSLGPGQGGNTIYF.

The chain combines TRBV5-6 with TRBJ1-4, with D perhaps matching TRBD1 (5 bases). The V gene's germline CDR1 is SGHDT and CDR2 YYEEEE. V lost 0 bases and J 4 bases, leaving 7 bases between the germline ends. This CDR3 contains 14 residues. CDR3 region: CASSLGQINEKLFF. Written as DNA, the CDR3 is TGTGCCAGCAGCTTGGGACAGATTAATGAAAAACTGTTTTTT. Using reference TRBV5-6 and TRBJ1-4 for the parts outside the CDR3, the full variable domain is DAGVTQSPTHLIKTRGQQVTLRCSPKSGHDTVSWYQQALGQGPQFIFQYYEEEERQRGNFPDRFSGHQFPNYSSELNVNALLLGDSALYLCASSLGQINEKLFFGSGTQLSVL.

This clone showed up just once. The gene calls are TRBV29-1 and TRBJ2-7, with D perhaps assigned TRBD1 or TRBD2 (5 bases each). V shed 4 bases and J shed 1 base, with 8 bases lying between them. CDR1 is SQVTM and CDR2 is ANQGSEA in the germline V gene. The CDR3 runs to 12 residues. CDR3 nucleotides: TGCAGCGTTGGGGACGGGTCCTACGAGCAGTACTTC. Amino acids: CSVGDGSYEQYF.

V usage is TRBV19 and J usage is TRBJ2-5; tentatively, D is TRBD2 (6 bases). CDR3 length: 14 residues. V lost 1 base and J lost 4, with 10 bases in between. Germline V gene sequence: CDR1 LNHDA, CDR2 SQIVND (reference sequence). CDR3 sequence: CASSIVGGRETQYF. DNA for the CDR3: TGTGCCAGTAGTATAGTAGGAGGGCGAGAGACCCAGTACTTC.

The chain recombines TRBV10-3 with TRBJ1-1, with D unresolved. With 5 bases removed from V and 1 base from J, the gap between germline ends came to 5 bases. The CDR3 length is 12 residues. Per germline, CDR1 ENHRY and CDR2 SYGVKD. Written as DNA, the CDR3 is TGTGCCATCAGTCAGGCGAACACTGAAGCTTTCTTT. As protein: CAISQANTEAFF.

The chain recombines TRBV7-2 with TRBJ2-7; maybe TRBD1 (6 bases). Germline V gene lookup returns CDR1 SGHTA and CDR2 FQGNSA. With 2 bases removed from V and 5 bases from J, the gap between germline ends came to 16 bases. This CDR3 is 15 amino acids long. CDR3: CASSLYLDRNNEQYF. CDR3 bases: TGTGCCAGCAGCTTATATTTAGACAGGAACAACGAGCAGTACTTC.

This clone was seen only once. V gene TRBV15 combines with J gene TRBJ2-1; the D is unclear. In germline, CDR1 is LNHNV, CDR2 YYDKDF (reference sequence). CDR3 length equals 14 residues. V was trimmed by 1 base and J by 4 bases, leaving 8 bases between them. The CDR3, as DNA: TGTGCCACCAGCAGAGTAAGCACTTACAATGAGCAGTTCTTC. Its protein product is CATSRVSTYNEQFF.